One and the same sample provided the 9 T cell receptor beta chains below, sequenced in a study of neurological immune-mediated disorders. Using its own MiXCR run on the 5' RACE reads, TCRdb lists one record per CDR3 protein. This sample has around 66,000 distinct CDR3 sequences, with under 5.5% found just once. The sequencing input was PBMCs. These receptors were taken from a woman in her sixties or seventies with multiple sclerosis.

This clonotype was found many times. The J gene is TRBJ2-7, the V gene TRBV20-1, with D possibly TRBD1 on 6 matching bases. Germline V lookup: CDR1 DFQATT, CDR2 SNEGSKA (reference sequence). The CDR3 is 11 residues long. Trimming took off 6 bases at V and 3 bases at J, with 9 bases between the two ends. CDR3: CSARGSYEQYF. Written as DNA, the CDR3 is TGCAGTGCCAGGGGCAGCTACGAGCAGTACTTC.

This clonotype was counted at least ten times. J is TRBJ1-1 and V is TRBV6-2 or TRBV6-3; D remains unclear. Germline V gene data show CDR1 as MNHEY and CDR2 as SVGEGT. Trimming removed 10 bases at V and 6 bases at J, with 9 bases between. The CDR3 has 10 amino acids. CDR3 coding DNA: TGTGCCACCGAGGGTGCTGAAGCTTTCTTT. Translating it yields CATEGAEAFF.

This clonotype has a count of ten or more. V usage is TRBV4-2 and J usage is TRBJ2-3, with 10 bases matching TRBD1. This CDR3 region has 16 residues. The germline CDR1 and CDR2 sequences are LGHNA and YNFKEQ. V was clipped by 3 bases and J by 1 base; unmatched bases: 4. The CDR3 loop reads CASSQGQGSGTDTQYF. The CDR3 DNA sequence: TGTGCCAGCAGCCAGGGACAGGGGTCTGGCACAGATACGCAGTATTTT.

This clonotype was picked up a small number of times. The rearrangement links TRBV7-2 to TRBJ2-3; 7 bases match TRBD2. This CDR3 contains 15 residues. Germline CDR1 SGHTA, CDR2 FQGNSA. V lost 7 bases to trimming and J lost 4 bases; unmatched junction nucleotides: 11. The CDR3 nucleotides are TGTGCCAGCAAGCTTCGGGGGGTAGCCCCAGATACGCAGTATTTT. The encoded protein is CASKLRGVAPDTQYF.

This rearrangement joins TRBV7-8 to TRBJ2-1; 10 bases are a match to TRBD2. CDR1 and CDR2 from the germline V gene are SGHVS and FQNEAQ. The CDR3 sequence is 14 residues long. V gave up 5 bases and J gave up 10 bases; unmatched junction bases: 8. Here the CDR3 DNA reads TGTGCCAGCAGCCAGCTAGCGGGAGTGGGAGAGCAGTTCTTC. This gives the protein CASSQLAGVGEQFF.

The chain uses TRBV19 and TRBJ1-4, with D unclear. The germline V and J ends were trimmed by 3 bases and 8 bases, with 19 bases remaining between them. Germline V gene sequence: CDR1 LNHDA, CDR2 SQIVND (reference sequence). The length of the CDR3 is 16 residues. For the CDR3, the DNA is TGTGCCAGTAGTATTTGGACGACTCAGGAATCCGAAAAACTGTTTTTT. Translating gives CASSIWTTQESEKLFF.

This clonotype was picked up many times. The V and J genes are TRBV20-1 and TRBJ2-1, with TRBD1 matching over 9 bases. Losses at the gene ends were 5 bases for V and 7 bases for J; bases not matched to a gene: 3. Germline CDR1 is DFQATT and CDR2 is SNEGSKA (reference sequence). There are 12 residues in the CDR3. CDR3 amino acids: CSAPDRGNEQFF. DNA of the CDR3: TGCAGTGCTCCGGACAGGGGAAATGAGCAGTTCTTC.

This clonotype was counted only a few times. The chain couples TRBV7-8 to TRBJ2-7; perhaps TRBD1 as D (5 bases). Looked up from germline, CDR1 is SGHVS and CDR2 is FQNEAQ. V shed 4 bases and J shed 9 bases, with 25 bases lying between them. The CDR3 loop spans 16 amino acids. The CDR3: CASSSFQGATLHGQYF. In DNA form, the CDR3 reads TGTGCCAGCAGCTCCTTCCAAGGGGCGACCCTTCACGGGCAGTACTTC.

The chain has TRBV20-1 and TRBJ2-5, with 8 bases that match TRBD1. Trimming cost V 5 bases and J 6 bases; bases outside gene matches: 14. Germline-derived CDR1 and CDR2 are DFQATT and SNEGSKA (reference sequence). There are 15 residues in the CDR3. CDR3 protein: CSALPPETGGKTQYF. As DNA, the CDR3 is TGCAGTGCTCTACCCCCAGAAACAGGGGGGAAGACCCAGTACTTC.